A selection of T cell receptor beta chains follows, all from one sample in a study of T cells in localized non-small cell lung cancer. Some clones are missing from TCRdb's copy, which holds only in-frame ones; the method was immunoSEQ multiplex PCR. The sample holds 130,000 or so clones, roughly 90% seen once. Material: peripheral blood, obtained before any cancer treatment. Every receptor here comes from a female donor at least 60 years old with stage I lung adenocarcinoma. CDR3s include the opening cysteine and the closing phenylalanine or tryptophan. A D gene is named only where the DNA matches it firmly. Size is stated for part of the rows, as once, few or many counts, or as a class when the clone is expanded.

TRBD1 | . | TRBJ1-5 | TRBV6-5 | TGTGCCAGCAGGAAGACAGGGGATAGGCAGCCCCAGCATTTT | CASRKTGDRQPQHF
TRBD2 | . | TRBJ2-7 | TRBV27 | TGTGCCAGCAGTTTTGATCGGGAGGCGGGATCCTACGAGCAGTACTTC | CASSFDREAGSYEQYF
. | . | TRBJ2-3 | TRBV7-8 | TGTGCCAGCAGCCCCAGGAGAACAGATACGCAGTATTTT | CASSPRRTDTQYF
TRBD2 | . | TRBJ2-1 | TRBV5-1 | TGCGCCAGCAGCTTGGATGCGGGAGGGCCCTATGAGCAGTTCTTC | CASSLDAGGPYEQFF
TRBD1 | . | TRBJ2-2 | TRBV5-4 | TGTGCCAGCAGCCCCCTGGGGACAGGGGGTTTGGGGGAGCTGTTTTTT | CASSPLGTGGLGELFF
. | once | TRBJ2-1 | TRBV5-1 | TGCGCCAGCAGCTTGGATCGCACCCCGCTGAACAATGAGCAGTTCTTC | CASSLDRTPLNNEQFF
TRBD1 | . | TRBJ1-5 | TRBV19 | TGTGCCAGTATGGAACAGGGGATCCCGAATCAGCCCCAGCATTTT | CASMEQGIPNQPQHF
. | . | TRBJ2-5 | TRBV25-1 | TGTGCCAGCAGTGAAGCGGGACCGGTTGAGACCCAGTACTTC | CASSEAGPVETQYF
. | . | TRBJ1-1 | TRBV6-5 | TGTGCCAGCGGCCTCCTGGGCACTGAAGCTTTCTTT | CASGLLGTEAFF
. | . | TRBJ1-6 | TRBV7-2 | TGTGCCAGCAGTTACTCAGGGGATTCACCCCTCCACTTT | CASSYSGDSPLHF
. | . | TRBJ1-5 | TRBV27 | TGTGCCAGCAGGTCTGGGCAGGGAGGGCAGCCCCAGCATTTT | CASRSGQGGQPQHF
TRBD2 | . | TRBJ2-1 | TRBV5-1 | TGCGCCAGCAGCTTCCCCACTAGCGATGAGCAGTTCTTC | CASSFPTSDEQFF
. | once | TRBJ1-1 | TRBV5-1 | TGCGCCAGCAGCTTGGGGACGGGGGGTACCCAAGAAGCTTTCTTT | CASSLGTGGTQEAFF
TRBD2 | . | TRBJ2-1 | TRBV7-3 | TGTGCCAGCAGCTCTAGGGGCGGGAGAGGGCAGTTCTTC | CASSSRGGRGQFF
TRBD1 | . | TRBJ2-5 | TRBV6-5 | TGTGCCAGCAGCAAGGACAGGGGGGGAGAGACCCAGTACTTC | CASSKDRGGETQYF
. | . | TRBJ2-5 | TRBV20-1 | TGCAGTGCAAGACAAGAGACCCAGTACTTC | CSARQETQYF
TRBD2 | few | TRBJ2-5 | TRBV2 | TGTGCCAGCAAAGAGGGACTAGCGGGAGTATTTTCCCAGTACTTC | CASKEGLAGVFSQYF
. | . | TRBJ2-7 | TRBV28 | TGTGCCAGCAGACCCGGAGGGGGATTGAACCCCTACGAGCAGTACTTC | CASRPGGGLNPYEQYF
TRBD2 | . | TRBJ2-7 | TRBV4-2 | TGTGCCAGCAGCCAACTAGCGGGACGATACGAGCAGTACTTC | CASSQLAGRYEQYF
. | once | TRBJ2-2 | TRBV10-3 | TGTGCCATCCAGGGGAACACCGGGGAGCTGTTTTTT | CAIQGNTGELFF
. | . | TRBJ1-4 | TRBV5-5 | TGTGCCAGCAGCCCGAGTAGTGTATTTGGTGAAAAACTGTTTTTT | CASSPSSVFGEKLFF
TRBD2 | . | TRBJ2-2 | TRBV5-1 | TGCGCCAGCATGCGGACTAGCGGGAGTCCGGGGGAGCTGTTTTTT | CASMRTSGSPGELFF
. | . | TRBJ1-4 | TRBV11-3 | TGTGCCAGCAGCTTAGCCCCCTCGTCTGAAAAACTGTTTTTT | CASSLAPSSEKLFF
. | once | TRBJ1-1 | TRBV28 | TGTGCCAGCAGTCCTCTTAAGGGGACTGAAGCTTTCTTT | CASSPLKGTEAFF
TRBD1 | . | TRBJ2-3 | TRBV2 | TGTGCCAGCACCCCTAACAGGGGAACAGATACGCAGTATTTT | CASTPNRGTDTQYF
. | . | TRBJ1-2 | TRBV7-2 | TGTGCCAGCAGCTTGGACAGAAGAGCTAACTATGGCTACACCTTC | CASSLDRRANYGYTF
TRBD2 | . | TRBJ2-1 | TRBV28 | TGTGCCAGCAGTCGACCCGGGACTAGCGTCAATGAGCAGTTCTTC | CASSRPGTSVNEQFF